This T cell receptor (beta chain) is from a study of blood T cells in healthy people across ages. The study, taken as a whole, reports: Expanded clonotype changes were possibly confounded by unknown donor CMV status.

There were healthy Caucasian individuals from Russia, aged roughly 6 to 90, serving as donors. Comment on this clonotype: Antigen unknown.

A J-beta primer mix and a sample-barcoded 5' primer were used in a second PCR of roughly 6 to 11 cycles. Each cDNA molecule received a tag from a template-switch adaptor that had 12 random nucleotides. TCRdb used MiXCR to reprocess the 5' RACE reads, holding one entry per CDR3 protein. The profile shows about 680,000 distinct CDR3 sequences, more than 40% of them singletons. Sequencing used blood. The TCR was taken from a woman aged 55-75 years in good health.

The CDR3 bases are TGCAGCGCAACAAGACAGAACTACGACTACACCTTC. Translating gives CSATRQNYDYTF. The rearrangement links TRBV29-1 to TRBJ1-2; maybe TRBD1 (5 bases). V dropped 7 bases and J dropped 10 bases, with 19 bases sitting between them. There are 12 residues in the CDR3. The germline gives CDR1 SQVTM, CDR2 ANQGSEA.